This T cell receptor beta chain was captured by sequencing in a study of blood T cell repertoires in COVID-19. The V end lost 4 bases, the J end lost 2 bases, and 16 bases lay between the germline ends. The V gene's germline CDR1 is SGHRS and CDR2 YFSETQ. The CDR3 sequence is 15 residues long. Cohort assignment relied on participant-reported clinical history. Symptom resolution, clearance, or two negative PCRs marked the recovered donors of Cohort 3. In the study's own analysis: Reference gene primer amplification yielded estimated nucleated cell counts. Assay used: immunoSEQ multiplex PCR; TCRdb lists only in-frame clones, some missing. The D gene and trimming were derived from the DNA, and the V and J assignments and clone size from that table. In the table there are a few hundred thousand clones, roughly 84% of which are singletons.

Sequencing used PBMCs or T cells enriched from blood (not recorded which). The chain carries TRBV5-1 and TRBJ2-7; D perhaps matches TRBD1 (6 bases). This sequence was found in a woman in her 30s who had recovered from COVID-19. This CDR3 is CASSPIGGHTYEQYF. CDR3 bases: TGCGCCAGCAGCCCCATTGGGGGCCATACCTACGAGCAGTACTTC.